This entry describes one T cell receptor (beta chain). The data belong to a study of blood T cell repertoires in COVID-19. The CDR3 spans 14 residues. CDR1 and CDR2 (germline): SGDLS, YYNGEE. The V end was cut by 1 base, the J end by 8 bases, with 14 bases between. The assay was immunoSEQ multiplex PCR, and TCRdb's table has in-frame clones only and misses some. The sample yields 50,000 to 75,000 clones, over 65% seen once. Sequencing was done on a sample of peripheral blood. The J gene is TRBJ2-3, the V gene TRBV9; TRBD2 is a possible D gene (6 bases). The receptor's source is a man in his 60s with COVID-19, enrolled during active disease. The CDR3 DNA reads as TGTGCCAGCAGCGTACTGGGACTCCGGGGTACGCAGTATTTT. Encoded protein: CASSVLGLRGTQYF.